This T cell receptor (beta chain) was identified in a study of T cell changes during pregnancy in multiple sclerosis. The table came from immunoSEQ multiplex PCR; TCRdb's copy has only in-frame clones and leaves some out. This table holds 88,000 or so clones, just over 90% found once. CDR1 and CDR2 (germline): SEHNR, FQNEAQ (reference sequence). This CDR3 comprises 13 residues. V was pared by 3 bases and J by 0 bases, with 3 bases between. The source is a female donor with multiple sclerosis, enrolled in a pregnancy study. Sample: peripheral blood, taken before pregnancy. The chain uses TRBV7-9 and TRBJ1-3; no reliable D call. CDR3 residues: CASSFGSGNTIYF. Here the CDR3 DNA reads TGTGCCAGCAGCTTCGGCTCTGGAAACACCATATATTTT.